Below are 18 T cell receptor beta chains sequenced from a single sample in a study of cytomegalovirus exposure and HLA in healthy donors. The PCR made use of 60 Vbeta and 13 Jbeta primers. TCRdb's table, derived via immunoSEQ multiplex PCR, lists solely in-frame clones and lacks some. The table records some 150,000 clones, 60% to 85% of them present only once. The sequenced sample consisted of PBMCs. Receptors were obtained from a man between 45 and 60 years old in good health and CMV-seropositive.

V is TRBV19 and J is TRBJ2-3, with 10 bases lining up with TRBD2. The ends lost 3 bases at V and 4 bases at J; junction bases unmatched: 19. The CDR3 runs to 20 residues. Germline CDR1 and CDR2: LNHDA and SQIVND (reference sequence). The CDR3 DNA reads TGTGCCAGTAGTATTCCCCGCAGGTTTGGAGCGCTAGCGGGAGCAGATACGCAGTATTTT. Its protein is CASSIPRRFGALAGADTQYF.

This clone came up once. The CDR3 DNA follows: TGTGCCAGCAGTAAAGACTACCGTGATTTCACAGATACGCAGTATTTT. Translated, it gives CASSKDYRDFTDTQYF. The chain recombines TRBV6-1 with TRBJ2-3; D might be TRBD2 (5 bases). Germline V lookup: CDR1 MNHNS, CDR2 SASEGT. V lost 5 bases to trimming and J lost 2 bases, with 17 bases between them. CDR3 length: 16 residues.

The CDR3 loop is CASSLARGPYEQYF. The CDR3 nucleotides are TGTGCCAGCAGCTTAGCGCGCGGCCCCTACGAGCAGTACTTC. The chain carries TRBV7-8 and TRBJ2-7; D remains ambiguous. CDR1 is SGHVS, CDR2 FQNEAQ, per germline. The CDR3 totals 14 residues. Trimming shortened V by 0 bases and J by 2 bases, and 8 bases separated the two germline ends.

This clone turned up a few times. The gene calls are TRBV1 and TRBJ2-5; the D segment call TRBD2 is taken from the table without a DNA check. TRBV1 is a listed pseudogene. The CDR3 contains 18 residues. CDR3 region: CTSSPRRWSGSSQETQYF. CDR3 in DNA: TGCACCAGCAGCCCCCGCAGGTGGAGCGGGAGCTCCCAAGAGACCCAGTACTTC.

V is TRBV9 and J is TRBJ2-3; tentatively, D is TRBD2 (6 bases). Trimming removed 4 bases at V and 0 bases at J, with 12 bases between. Looked up from germline, CDR1 is SGDLS and CDR2 is YYNGEE. This CDR3 spans 15 amino acids. CDR3 in amino acids: CASSFLASSTDTQYF. In nucleotides, the CDR3 is TGTGCCAGCAGCTTCCTAGCGTCTAGCACAGATACGCAGTATTTT.

This sequence joins TRBV5-1 and TRBJ2-7, with 7 nucleotides matching TRBD1. V lost 7 bases to trimming and J lost 1 base; unmatched junction nucleotides: 5. Germline assignment: CDR1 SGHRS and CDR2 YFSETQ. The length of the CDR3 is 13 residues. The CDR3 DNA reads as TGCGCCAGCCGGGACAGTAGTTCCTACGAGCAGTACTTC. Protein product: CASRDSSSYEQYF.

J is TRBJ2-1 and V is TRBV27; D unresolved. Trimming stripped 2 bases from V and 4 bases from J, with 9 bases between. The CDR3 spans 14 residues. The germline V gene has CDR1 MNHEY and CDR2 SMNVEV (reference sequence). CDR3 nucleotides: TGTGCCAGCAGTTTAGTAGCCACGTACAATGAGCAGTTCTTC. This sequence encodes CASSLVATYNEQFF.

This chain uses TRBV18 with TRBJ1-2, with D possibly matching TRBD1 (6 bases). Germline lookup yields CDR1 KGHSH and CDR2 LQKENI. CDR3 length equals 15 residues. Trimming removed 1 base from V and 1 base from J, with 10 bases in between. The CDR3 nucleotides are TGTGCCAGCTCACCACGGCAGGGGTTTAACTATGGCTACACCTTC. This encodes CASSPRQGFNYGYTF.

The chain couples TRBV5-1 to TRBJ2-2; 7 bases agree with TRBD2. This CDR3 has 14 amino acids. Germline-derived CDR1 and CDR2 are SGHRS and YFSETQ. The J segment lost 4 bases and the V segment lost 5 bases, leaving 5 bases of the junction unmatched. The CDR3: CASSQGGATGELFF. DNA for the CDR3: TGCGCCAGCAGTCAGGGAGGGGCCACCGGGGAGCTGTTTTTT.

The gene calls are TRBV29-1 and TRBJ2-7; 9 nucleotides line up with TRBD2. CDR3 length: 12 residues. Germline V gene data show CDR1 as SQVTM and CDR2 as ANQGSEA. Losses at the gene ends were 7 bases for V and 2 bases for J; bases not matched to a gene: 3. CDR3 sequence (DNA): TGCAGCGGACTAGCGGCAACCTACGAGCAGTACTTC. Its translation is CSGLAATYEQYF.

This clone was recorded a few times. The chain couples TRBV2 to TRBJ1-6; possibly TRBD1 for D (5 bases). This CDR3 is built from 14 residues. V was pared by 6 bases and J by 2 bases, with 8 bases between. CDR1 is SNHLY and CDR2 is FYNNEI in the germline V gene. The CDR3 DNA sequence: TGTGCCAGCAGGGCACAGGCCTATAATTCACCCCTCCACTTT. It yields the protein CASRAQAYNSPLHF.

This clone was counted between two and nine times. The chain carries TRBV2 and TRBJ2-7; 9 bases map to TRBD1. The CDR3 runs to 13 residues. The J segment lost 5 bases and the V segment lost 10 bases, leaving 9 bases of the junction unmatched. Looked up from germline, CDR1 is SNHLY and CDR2 is FYNNEI. The CDR3 sequence is CANGTGLPDEQYF. CDR3 DNA: TGTGCCAATGGGACAGGGCTACCCGACGAGCAGTACTTC.

Concerning this clone: Sequence at one end of the junction differs from germline and may be a read error. The V call is TRBV7-9, the J call TRBJ2-5; 10 positions match TRBD2. Germline CDR1 reads SEHNR; CDR2 reads FQNEAQ (reference sequence). There are 18 residues in the CDR3. The CDR3 protein is CSSSINKGGSGRQETQYF. The CDR3 coding sequence is TGTTCCAGCAGCATTAATAAAGGGGGTAGCGGGAGGCAAGAGACCCAGTACTTC.

Regarding this clone: The junction and the germline gene differ at one end; a read error may be behind it. The V and J genes are TRBV7-9 and TRBJ1-5, with TRBD1 matching 9 bases. Per germline, CDR1 SEHNR and CDR2 FQNEAQ (reference sequence). The CDR3 has 17 residues. The CDR3 here is CSSSLAWGQGVDQPQHF. In DNA, the CDR3 is TGTTCCAGCAGCTTAGCGTGGGGACAGGGAGTCGATCAGCCCCAGCATTTT. The variable domain in full, with the rest retrieved from reference TRBV7-9 and TRBJ1-5, is DTGVSQNPRHKITKRGQNVTFRCDPISEHNRLYWYRQTLGQGPEFLTYFQNEAQLEKSRLLSDRFSAERPKGSFSTLEIQRTEQGDSAMYLCSSSLAWGQGVDQPQHFGDGTRLSIL.

The chain links TRBV6-6 to TRBJ1-3; D might be TRBD1 (6 bases). V was shortened by 2 bases and J by 4 bases, with 12 bases between the two germline ends. The CDR3 covers 15 residues. CDR1 MNHNY and CDR2 SVGAGI come from the germline V gene (reference sequence). CDR3 sequence (DNA): TGTGCCAGCAGTTACGGTCAGGGGCGAGGAAACACCATATATTTT. Translated, it gives CASSYGQGRGNTIYF.

This sequence joins TRBV19 and TRBJ2-3; 10 positions agree with TRBD2. Germline loops: CDR1 LNHDA, CDR2 SQIVND (reference sequence). V dropped 3 bases and J dropped 4; count of bases not matched to a gene: 4. The CDR3 is 15 amino acids. The CDR3: CASSILAGVADTQYF. CDR3 DNA: TGTGCCAGTAGTATCCTAGCGGGAGTAGCAGATACGCAGTATTTT.

CDR3 sequence reads: CARSAESLEKLFF. CDR3 sequence (DNA): TGTGCCAGAAGCGCGGAGAGCCTTGAAAAACTGTTTTTT. This sequence joins TRBV5-3 and TRBJ1-4; D remains ambiguous. TRBV5-3 is marked as an open reading frame, function uncertain. This CDR3 has 13 residues. The germline V and J ends were trimmed by 4 bases and 7 bases, with 11 bases remaining between them.

This clone was detected only a few times. V gene TRBV2 combines with J gene TRBJ1-3; D remains ambiguous. The CDR3 is 18 amino acids. CDR1 SNHLY and CDR2 FYNNEI come from the germline V gene. The germline V and J ends were trimmed by 2 bases and 0 bases, with 17 bases remaining between them. CDR3 region: CASSESQRQWISGNTIYF. CDR3 DNA sequence: TGTGCCAGCAGTGAAAGTCAGAGGCAGTGGATCTCTGGAAACACCATATATTTT.